What follows are 12 T cell receptor beta chains derived from one specimen sequenced in a study of blood T cell repertoires in COVID-19. Clones were sequenced by immunoSEQ multiplex PCR, and TCRdb holds only the in-frame ones, with some missing. Altogether fewer than 250,000 clones are present, roughly 86% being singletons, with the ten largest covering just over 2.5%. Sequencing was carried out using PBMCs or T cells enriched from blood (not recorded which). The receptors stem from a woman in her 30s with acute COVID-19.

This clone has just a few counts. The chain couples TRBV3-1 (or the pseudogene TRBV3-2) to TRBJ2-1, with 9 bases lining up with TRBD2. CDR1 and CDR2 from the germline V gene are LGHDT and YNNKEL (reference sequence). CDR3 size: 19 residues. V gave up 1 base and J gave up 7 bases; unmatched junction bases: 17. The CDR3 DNA follows: TGTGCCAGCAGCCAAGCCCGAGGTTGGCGTAGCGGGGGACGGAATGAGCAGTTCTTC. Translated, it gives CASSQARGWRSGGRNEQFF.

The chain recombines TRBV3-1 (or the pseudogene TRBV3-2) with TRBJ1-3, with 7 bases matching TRBD1. Germline assignment: CDR1 LGHDT and CDR2 YNNKEL (reference sequence). Trimming took 1 base from V and 3 from J; bases not matched to a gene: 3. CDR3 length equals 15 residues. For the CDR3, the DNA is TGTGCCAGCAGCCAAGTCCCAGGGGGTGGAAACACCATATATTTT. Translation gives CASSQVPGGGNTIYF.

This rearrangement joins TRBV3-1 (or the pseudogene TRBV3-2) to TRBJ2-1, with 8 bases fitting TRBD2. CDR3 size: 16 residues. V was clipped by 1 base and J by 9 bases; unmatched bases: 11. Germline CDR1 LGHDT, CDR2 YNNKEL (reference sequence). The CDR3 DNA is TGTGCCAGCAGCCAAGTTGGCGGGGGGAGGAAGTTTGAGCAGTTCTTC. This translates into CASSQVGGGRKFEQFF.

The rearrangement links TRBV12-5 to TRBJ2-3; no definite D call. Germline CDR1 is LGHNT and CDR2 is FRNRAP. The CDR3 contains 16 residues. Deletions cut 1 base from V and 2 bases from J, with 13 bases between. CDR3 nucleotides: TGTGCTAGTGGTTTGGCCGGGTCTTCCACCACAGATACGCAGTATTTT. Protein sequence: CASGLAGSSTTDTQYF. Using reference TRBV12-5 and TRBJ2-3 for the parts outside the CDR3, the full variable domain is DARVTQTPRHKVTEMGQEVTMRCQPILGHNTVFWYRQTMMQGLELLAYFRNRAPLDDSGMPKDRFSAEMPDATLATLKIQPSEPRDSAVYFCASGLAGSSTTDTQYFGPGTRLTVL.

The V gene is TRBV4-1, the J gene TRBJ1-1; 10 bases fit TRBD1. Looked up from germline, CDR1 is MGHRA and CDR2 is YSYEKL. This CDR3 is 15 amino acids long. J was trimmed by 1 base and V by 5 bases; bases with no gene match: 4. CDR3 nucleotides: TGCGCCAGCAGCGGGACAGGGGCTGCGAACACTGAAGCTTTCTTT. Translated: CASSGTGAANTEAFF.

This clone has just a few counts. The chain has TRBV11-2 and TRBJ1-2; 9 bases are a match to TRBD1. The J segment lost 6 bases and the V segment lost 5 bases, leaving 7 bases of the junction unmatched. Per the germline V gene, CDR1 is SGHAT and CDR2 is FQNNGV. This CDR3 has 14 residues. The CDR3 sequence: CASSPPGQGHGYTF. In nucleotides, the CDR3 is TGTGCCAGCAGCCCCCCGGGACAGGGTCATGGCTACACCTTC.

The chain joins TRBV27 to TRBJ1-1; TRBD1 might be the D (6 bases). The V gene's germline CDR1 is MNHEY and CDR2 SMNVEV (reference sequence). The CDR3 runs 16 residues. V was clipped by 0 bases and J by 1 base, with 12 bases between them. The CDR3 nucleotides are TGTGCCAGCAGTTTATCAGTGGGGGCTGGGAACACTGAAGCTTTCTTT. It yields the protein CASSLSVGAGNTEAFF.

The rearrangement uses TRBV6-6 and TRBJ1-5; 8 bases agree with TRBD1. With 6 bases clipped from V and 0 bases from J, the junction kept 4 bases outside the gene matches. Germline CDR1 and CDR2: MNHNY and SVGAGI (reference sequence). CDR3 size: 15 residues. CDR3 sequence: CASRTGGDSNQPQHF. For the CDR3, the DNA is TGTGCCAGCAGAACAGGGGGGGATAGCAATCAGCCCCAGCATTTT.

CDR3 loop: CASSVGGGAGELFF. CDR3 in DNA: TGTGCCAGCAGCGTTGGCGGCGGGGCCGGGGAGCTGTTTTTT. The J gene is TRBJ2-2, the V gene TRBV9; maybe TRBD2 (6 bases). CDR3 size: 14 residues. Germline assignment: CDR1 SGDLS and CDR2 YYNGEE. V was cut by 2 bases and J by 6 bases, with 11 bases left in between.

The chain couples TRBV5-4 to TRBJ1-5; TRBD1 is a possible D gene (5 bases). Germline-derived CDR1 and CDR2 are SGHNT and YYREEE (reference sequence). The CDR3 length is 16 residues. The ends were cut back, 2 bases at V and 0 bases at J, with 12 bases in the middle. This chain's CDR3 is CASSFGPTVSNQPQHF. The CDR3 nucleotides are TGTGCCAGCAGCTTTGGGCCGACAGTTAGCAATCAGCCCCAGCATTTT. The variable domain in full, with the rest retrieved from reference TRBV5-4 and TRBJ1-5, is ETGVTQSPTHLIKTRGQQVTLRCSSQSGHNTVSWYQQALGQGPQFIFQYYREEENGRGNFPPRFSGLQFPNYSSELNVNALELDDSALYLCASSFGPTVSNQPQHFGDGTRLSIL.

With regard to this clone: Other nucleotide sequences in the sample specify the same CDR3. This chain uses TRBV12-3 or TRBV12-4 with TRBJ1-1; unclear D gene. V shed 2 bases and J shed 5 bases, with 3 bases lying between them. CDR3 length: 11 residues. CDR3 sequence reads: CASSLRTEAFF. CDR3 DNA sequence: TGTGCCAGCAGTTTACGGACTGAAGCTTTCTTT.

V gene TRBV9 combines with J gene TRBJ1-4; TRBD1 matches 8 bases. The trim removed 3 bases at V and 8 bases at J, leaving 9 bases unmatched. CDR3 length: 15 amino acids. Germline V gives CDR1 SGDLS, CDR2 YYNGEE. Written as DNA, the CDR3 is TGTGCCAGCAGCGCTGGAACAGGGGGACGCGAAAAACTGTTTTTT. Its translation: CASSAGTGGREKLFF.